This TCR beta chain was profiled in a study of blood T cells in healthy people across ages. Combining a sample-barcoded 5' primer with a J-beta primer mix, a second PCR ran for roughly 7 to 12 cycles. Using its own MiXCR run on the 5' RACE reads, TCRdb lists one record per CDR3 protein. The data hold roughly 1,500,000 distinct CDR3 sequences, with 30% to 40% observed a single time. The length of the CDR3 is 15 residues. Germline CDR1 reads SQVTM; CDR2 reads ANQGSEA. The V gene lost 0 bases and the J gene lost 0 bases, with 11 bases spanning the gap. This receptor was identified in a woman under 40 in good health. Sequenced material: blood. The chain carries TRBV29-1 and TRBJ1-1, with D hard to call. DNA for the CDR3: TGCAGCGTTGAAGATCCACGGGCTTTGAACACTGAAGCTTTCTTT. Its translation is CSVEDPRALNTEAFF.